This T cell receptor (beta chain) emerged from a study of T cell responses to AZD1222 COVID-19 vaccine. V shed 5 bases, J shed 0 bases, and the junction held 5 bases outside the gene matches. Germline V gives CDR1 MDHEN, CDR2 SYDVKM. CDR3 length equals 18 residues. Repertoires were generated with immunoSEQ multiplex PCR, while TCRdb's copy carries only in-frame clones and drops some. The sample shows around 130,000 clones, roughly 85% of them seen only once. Remarks on this clone: Its cognate antigen is unknown.

Broader study findings: Repertoires were obtained solely post-peak T cell response.

V is TRBV28 and J is TRBJ2-3; 16 positions match TRBD2. Sequencing used peripheral blood, obtained on day 0 of AZD1222 vaccination. The clonotype comes from an adult in good health. The DNA for the CDR3 is TGTGCCAGCAGTCCTCCGGGACTAGCGGGAGGGAGCACAGATACGCAGTATTTT. This translates into CASSPPGLAGGSTDTQYF.